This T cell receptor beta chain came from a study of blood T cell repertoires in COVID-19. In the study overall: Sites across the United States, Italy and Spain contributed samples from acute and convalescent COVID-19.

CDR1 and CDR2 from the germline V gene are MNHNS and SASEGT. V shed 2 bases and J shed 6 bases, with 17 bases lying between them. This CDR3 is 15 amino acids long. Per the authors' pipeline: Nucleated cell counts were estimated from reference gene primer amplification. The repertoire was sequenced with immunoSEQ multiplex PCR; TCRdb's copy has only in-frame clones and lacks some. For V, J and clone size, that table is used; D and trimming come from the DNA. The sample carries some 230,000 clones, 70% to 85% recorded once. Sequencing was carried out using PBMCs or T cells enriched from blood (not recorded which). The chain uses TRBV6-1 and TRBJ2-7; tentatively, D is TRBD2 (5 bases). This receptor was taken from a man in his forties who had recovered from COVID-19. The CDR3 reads CASSELITGGSEQYF. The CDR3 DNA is TGTGCCAGCAGTGAATTGATTACTGGCGGGTCCGAGCAGTACTTC.